Shown below are 19 T cell receptor beta chains from a single sample sequenced in a study of a mutant IDH1 vaccine in newly diagnosed glioma (dated by TCRdb to 2020 to 2022). The sample's time point label is to be understood as: week 23, last vaccination. Each vaccine dose was 300 ug of a 20-mer mutant IDH1 peptide in Montanide, given subcutaneously with topical imiquimod. Library method: the immunoSEQ multiplex PCR assay. The immuneACCESS repertoire file appears here via TCRdb, limited to in-frame rearrangements. These files lack a portion of the clones; in checked studies, under half of the deficit traces to unresolved V genes, and the cause of the others is not known. The sample has over 40,000 clones on record, about 79% of them singletons. The top ten clonotypes cover approximately 6.5% of the sample. Their target antigens are unknown. This specimen was PBMCs, taken from a glioma patient whose treatment included an IDH1 peptide vaccine. The receptors were sampled from a woman aged 35 to 49 with glioma. Some clones in this sample may be carry-over from other donors' samples.

The chain uses TRBV2 and TRBJ2-7; possibly TRBD1 or TRBD2 for D (6 bases each). The CDR3 is 13 amino acids. The ends were cut back, 4 bases at V and 6 bases at J, with 13 bases in the middle. Germline-derived CDR1 and CDR2 are SNHLY and FYNNEI. CDR3 residues: CASSGGARFEQYF. The CDR3 DNA reads as TGTGCCAGCAGTGGGGGGGCGCGGTTCGAGCAGTACTTC.

The CDR3 DNA reads TGTGCCAGCAGTGAATCGGTGGTGAACACCGGGGAGCTGTTTTTT. It codes for CASSESVVNTGELFF. V and J are TRBV25-1 and TRBJ2-2; D call uncertain. V was pared by 1 base and J by 1 base, with 7 bases between. This CDR3 comprises 15 residues. Germline CDR1 reads MGHDK; CDR2 reads SYGVNS.

The V gene is TRBV15, the J gene TRBJ1-1; no reliable D call. Looked up from germline, CDR1 is LNHNV and CDR2 is YYDKDF (reference sequence). V lost 6 bases and J lost 0, with 5 bases in between. The CDR3 runs to 12 residues. DNA of the CDR3: TGTGCCACCAGGGATCTGAACACTGAAGCTTTCTTT. It encodes CATRDLNTEAFF.

The chain carries TRBV7-9 and TRBJ1-1; possible D gene TRBD1, 5 bases. The CDR3 consists of 14 residues. Germline CDR1 and CDR2: SEHNR and FQNEAQ (reference sequence). V lost 8 bases, J lost 2 bases, and 15 bases lay in between. CDR3 sequence: CASGPRTPNTEAFF. CDR3 DNA: TGTGCCAGCGGCCCCCGGACACCTAACACTGAAGCTTTCTTT.

The chain is built from TRBV30 and TRBJ1-1; D possibly corresponds to TRBD1 (6 bases). Germline V lookup: CDR1 GTSNPN, CDR2 SVGIG (reference sequence). This CDR3 spans 16 amino acids. V lost 0 bases to trimming and J lost 1 base, with 15 bases between them. The CDR3 loop reads CAWSVQGISSNTEAFF. Here the CDR3 DNA reads TGTGCCTGGAGTGTTCAGGGGATTTCCTCGAACACTGAAGCTTTCTTT.

The genes are TRBV4-1 and TRBJ1-1; perhaps TRBD1 as D (6 bases). The CDR3 totals 15 residues. Trimming pared 2 bases from V and 5 bases from J, leaving 15 bases between. In germline, CDR1 is MGHRA, CDR2 YSYEKL. CDR3 region: CASSQRGGSGTEAFF. CDR3 in DNA: TGCGCCAGCAGCCAACGAGGGGGGTCGGGAACTGAAGCTTTCTTT.

A single count supports this clone. The rearrangement uses TRBV7-2 and TRBJ2-1; D possibly corresponds to TRBD1 (5 bases). V was trimmed by 5 bases and J by 12 bases, leaving 14 bases between them. CDR1 SGHTA and CDR2 FQGNSA come from the germline V gene. There are 12 residues in the CDR3. In DNA, the CDR3 is TGTGCCAGCAGCCTTAGGGCAGGGTGGCAGTTCTTC. It encodes CASSLRAGWQFF.

The chain joins TRBV2 to TRBJ2-3; D uncertain. This CDR3 is 14 amino acids long. Germline loops: CDR1 SNHLY, CDR2 FYNNEI. Trimming removed 8 bases at V and 4 bases at J, with 16 bases between. CDR3 sequence (DNA): TGTGCCAGCTTAAAGGTTCGAAACGCAGATACGCAGTATTTT. Protein: CASLKVRNADTQYF. The full variable domain, completed using reference TRBV2 and TRBJ2-3, is EPEVTQTPSHQVTQMGQEVILRCVPISNHLYFYWYRQILGQKVEFLVSFYNNEISEKSEIFDDQFSVERPDGSNFTLKIRSTKLEDSAMYFCASLKVRNADTQYFGPGTRLTVL.

The chain couples TRBV7-8 to TRBJ1-5; D gene uncertain. Germline lookup yields CDR1 SGHVS and CDR2 FQNEAQ. CDR3 length: 15 amino acids. V lost 5 bases to trimming and J lost 4 bases, with 15 bases between them. CDR3 loop: CASSQGFFPNQPQHF. CDR3 sequence (DNA): TGTGCCAGCAGCCAAGGGTTTTTTCCTAATCAGCCCCAGCATTTT. The variable domain in full, completed from reference TRBV7-8 and TRBJ1-5, reads GAGVSQSPRYKVAKRGQDVALRCDPISGHVSLFWYQQALGQGPEFLTYFQNEAQLDKSGLPSDRFFAERPEGSVSTLKIQRTQQEDSAVYLCASSQGFFPNQPQHFGDGTRLSIL.

This clone was observed once. The chain carries TRBV28 and TRBJ1-4; 11 bases are shared with TRBD1. Trimming at V came to 7 bases and at J to 8 bases, leaving 9 bases not matched to a gene. This CDR3 has 15 residues. Germline V gene sequence: CDR1 MDHEN, CDR2 SYDVKM. CDR3 bases: TGTGCCAGCATCCCTGGGGGACAGGGGGAAGAAAAACTGTTTTTT. Amino acid sequence: CASIPGGQGEEKLFF.

This rearrangement joins TRBV30 to TRBJ1-1; 9 nucleotides align to TRBD1. This CDR3 has 14 amino acids. The V segment lost 4 bases and the J segment 0 bases; nucleotides outside the gene matches: 3. From germline, CDR1 is GTSNPN and CDR2 SVGIG (reference sequence). Written as DNA, the CDR3 is TGTGCCTGGAACAGGGGGCGAATGAACACTGAAGCTTTCTTT. Translated, it gives CAWNRGRMNTEAFF.

The chain recombines TRBV27 with TRBJ2-7, with D possibly matching TRBD2 (7 bases). The V end lost 6 bases, the J end lost 5 bases, and 17 bases lay between the germline ends. Germline V gives CDR1 MNHEY, CDR2 SMNVEV (reference sequence). This CDR3 is built from 14 residues. The CDR3 region has the DNA TGTGCCAGCAGGTCGACGGGGGGCGGGCACGAGCAGTACTTC. It encodes CASRSTGGGHEQYF.

The rearrangement links TRBV19 to TRBJ1-2, with TRBD1 matching over 8 bases. From germline, CDR1 is LNHDA and CDR2 SQIVND (reference sequence). V was clipped by 6 bases and J by 0 bases; unmatched bases: 3. This CDR3 has 14 residues. CDR3 nucleotides: TGTGCCAGTAGAGGACAGGGAGCTAACTATGGCTACACCTTC. It encodes CASRGQGANYGYTF. Together with reference TRBV19 and TRBJ1-2, the CDR3 gives the full variable domain: DGGITQSPKYLFRKEGQNVTLSCEQNLNHDAMYWYRQDPGQGLRLIYYSQIVNDFQKGDIAEGYSVSREKKESFPLTVTSAQKNPTAFYLCASRGQGANYGYTFGSGTRLTVV.

This clone has only a few counts. This chain joins TRBV20-1 and TRBJ1-4; D ambiguous. This CDR3 is 11 amino acids long. V lost 8 bases to trimming and J lost 6 bases, with 10 bases between them. Germline-derived CDR1 and CDR2 are DFQATT and SNEGSKA (reference sequence). CDR3 in DNA: TGCAGTCCTGGACGTGATGAAAAACTGTTTTTT. Its protein is CSPGRDEKLFF.

This rearrangement joins TRBV5-1 to TRBJ2-7; D gene ambiguous. V lost 3 bases, J lost 3 bases, and 10 bases lay in between. Germline lookup yields CDR1 SGHRS and CDR2 YFSETQ. The CDR3 totals 13 residues. CDR3 in amino acids: CASSSSVLYEQYF. Written as DNA, the CDR3 is TGCGCCAGCAGCTCCTCGGTTCTCTACGAGCAGTACTTC. The full variable domain, its missing parts supplied by reference TRBV5-1 and TRBJ2-7, is KAGVTQTPRYLIKTRGQQVTLSCSPISGHRSVSWYQQTPGQGLQFLFEYFSETQRNKGNFPGRFSGRQFSNSRSEMNVSTLELGDSALYLCASSSSVLYEQYFGPGTRLTVT.

The chain combines TRBV11-2 with TRBJ2-7; a weak D match, TRBD2 (5 bases). From germline, CDR1 is SGHAT and CDR2 FQNNGV. The CDR3 spans 15 residues. Deletions cut 5 bases from V and 2 bases from J, with 16 bases between. CDR3 residues: CASSAGSERAYEQYF. Written as DNA, the CDR3 is TGTGCCAGCAGCGCGGGTAGCGAACGCGCCTACGAGCAGTACTTC.

The rearrangement joins TRBV9 to TRBJ2-7; no clear D. Trimming pared 0 bases from V and 2 bases from J, leaving 9 bases between. Germline V lookup: CDR1 SGDLS, CDR2 YYNGEE. The CDR3 contains 14 residues. The CDR3 sequence is CASSVAERTYEQYF. In DNA, the CDR3 is TGTGCCAGCAGCGTAGCGGAGCGAACCTACGAGCAGTACTTC.

The chain combines TRBV25-1 with TRBJ2-1, with D tentatively TRBD1 or TRBD2 (5 bases each). Trimming pared 5 bases from V and 8 bases from J, leaving 25 bases between. This CDR3 is built from 17 residues. Germline V lookup: CDR1 MGHDK, CDR2 SYGVNS. DNA of the CDR3: TGTGCCAGCAGTTACAACAAAGAAGAGGGGCTATTCCATGAGCAGTTCTTC. Translation gives CASSYNKEEGLFHEQFF.

This chain links TRBV7-8 with TRBJ2-7; D unclear. The CDR3 loop spans 15 amino acids. Germline V gives CDR1 SGHVS, CDR2 FQNEAQ. Trimming removed 6 bases from V and 2 bases from J, with 17 bases in between. CDR3 protein: CASRADADEPYEQYF. The CDR3 DNA reads TGTGCCAGCAGAGCAGATGCCGACGAACCCTACGAGCAGTACTTC.